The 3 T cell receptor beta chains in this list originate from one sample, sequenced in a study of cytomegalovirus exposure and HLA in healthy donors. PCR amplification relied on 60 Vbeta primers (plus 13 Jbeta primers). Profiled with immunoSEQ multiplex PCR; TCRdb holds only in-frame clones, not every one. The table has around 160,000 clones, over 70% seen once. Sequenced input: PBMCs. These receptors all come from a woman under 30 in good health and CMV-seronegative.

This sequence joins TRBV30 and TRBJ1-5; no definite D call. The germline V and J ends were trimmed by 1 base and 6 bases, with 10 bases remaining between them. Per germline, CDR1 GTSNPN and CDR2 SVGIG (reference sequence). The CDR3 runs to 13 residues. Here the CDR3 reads CAWSAQSRQPQHF. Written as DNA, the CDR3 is TGTGCCTGGAGTGCACAGTCCCGTCAGCCCCAGCATTTT. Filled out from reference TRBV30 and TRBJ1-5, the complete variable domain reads SQTIHQWPATLVQPVGSPLSLECTVEGTSNPNLYWYRQAAGRGLQLLFYSVGIGQISSEVPQNLSASRPQDRQFILSSKKLLLSDSGFYLCAWSAQSRQPQHFGDGTRLSIL.

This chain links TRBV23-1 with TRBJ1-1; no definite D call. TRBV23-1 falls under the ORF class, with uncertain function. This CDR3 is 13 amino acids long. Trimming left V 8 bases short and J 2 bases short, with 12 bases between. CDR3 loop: CASHRQANTEAFF. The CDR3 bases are TGCGCCAGCCACCGCCAGGCTAACACTGAAGCTTTCTTT.

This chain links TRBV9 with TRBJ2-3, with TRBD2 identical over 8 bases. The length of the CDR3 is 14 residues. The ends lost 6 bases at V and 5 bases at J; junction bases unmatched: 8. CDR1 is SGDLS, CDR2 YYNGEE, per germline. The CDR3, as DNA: TGTGCCAGCACCCGGGGGGGCGGGGGAGATACGCAGTATTTT. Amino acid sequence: CASTRGGGGDTQYF.